This TCR beta chain was identified in a study of OX40 agonist ivuxolimab in advanced cancers. Study information: Hepatocellular carcinoma, melanoma, renal cell or head and neck cancer occurred in dose-escalation patients.

Study conclusions and caveats: CD4+ and CD8+ T cells in blood underwent clonal expansion by week 6 at 0.1 to 3.0 mg/kg.

This table comes from immunoSEQ multiplex PCR, and its TCRdb copy is limited to in-frame clones, with some not included. The table lists about 50,000 clones, over 75% of them singletons. CDR3 length: 18 residues. The V and J ends lost 4 bases and 3 bases, in that order; junction bases with no gene match: 11. Germline V gene data show CDR1 as LGHNA and CDR2 as YNFKEQ. This clone has a single count. No antigen is known for it. The sequenced sample was CD4+ or CD8+ T cells sorted from blood, obtained in a trial of the OX40 agonist ivuxolimab. This chain connects TRBV4-2 to TRBJ2-7; TRBD2 agrees at 14 bases. This TCR derives from an adult with an advanced solid tumor such as melanoma, head and neck, liver or kidney cancer. The CDR3 nucleotides read TGTGCCAGCAGCCTTGGACCTTCCGGGACTAGCGGGAGCTACGAGCAGTACTTC. The encoded protein is CASSLGPSGTSGSYEQYF.